Listed below are T cell receptor beta chains from one sample, sequenced in a study of T-cell reconstitution after alpha-beta-depleted transplantation in children. TCRdb recomputed calls from the PCR reads with MiXCR, one row per CDR3 protein. The sample contains 500,000 or so distinct CDR3 sequences, approximately 32% of which appear only once. Sequencing was performed on PBMCs from the stem cell graft donor, taken from the stem cell graft. Receptors originate from a human donor who donated a stem cell graft to a child with aplastic anemia. The CDR3 runs from the conserved cysteine through the conserved F or W. A D gene is named only where the DNA matches it firmly. Clone size appears in some rows only: once, few, many, or a class for an expanded clone.

CDR3,DNA,size,D,J,V
CATSDQGGKDTQYF,TGTGCCACCAGTGACCAGGGCGGGAAAGATACGCAGTATTTT,-,-,TRBJ2-3,TRBV24-1
CAWSTGGSTDTQYF,TGTGCCTGGAGTACAGGGGGTAGCACAGATACGCAGTATTTT,-,TRBD1,TRBJ2-3,TRBV30
CAISGVGPLEQYF,TGTGCCATCAGTGGGGTCGGACCTCTGGAGCAGTACTTC,few,-,TRBJ2-7,TRBV10-3
CASSLARTGGSSPLHF,TGTGCCAGCAGCTTAGCGAGGACAGGGGGGAGTTCACCCCTCCACTTT,few,TRBD1,TRBJ1-6,TRBV7-2
CASSSWGDRGFGYTF,TGTGCCAGCAGCTCCTGGGGAGACAGAGGCTTTGGCTACACCTTC,-,-,TRBJ1-2,TRBV7-6
CASSNRGGQQNTEAFF,TGTGCCAGCAGCAATAGGGGGGGACAGCAAAACACTGAAGCTTTCTTT,-,TRBD1,TRBJ1-1,TRBV7-9
CARSPGTDSGANVLTF,TGTGCCAGAAGCCCAGGGACGGACTCTGGGGCCAACGTCCTGACTTTC,-,-,TRBJ2-6,TRBV5-3
CASSLLTGAGNTIYF,TGTGCCAGCAGCTTACTTACAGGGGCTGGAAACACCATATATTTT,-,TRBD1,TRBJ1-3,TRBV7-2
CASSDPSRDRAEAFF,TGTGCCAGCAGTGATCCCTCCCGGGACAGGGCTGAAGCTTTCTTT,-,TRBD1,TRBJ1-1,TRBV25-1
CASSYRHSNQPQHF,TGTGCCAGCAGTTACAGACATAGCAATCAGCCCCAGCATTTT,-,-,TRBJ1-5,TRBV6-5
CSARGPGFTEAFF,TGCAGTGCTAGAGGGCCAGGGTTTACTGAAGCTTTCTTT,-,-,TRBJ1-1,TRBV20-1
CASSVGGGYGDEAFF,TGTGCCAGCAGCGTGGGTGGGGGGTACGGTGATGAAGCTTTCTTT,-,-,TRBJ1-1,TRBV9
CSVANSWGVNTEAFF,TGCAGCGTTGCTAACTCCTGGGGTGTGAACACTGAAGCTTTCTTT,-,-,TRBJ1-1,TRBV29-1
CASSESGRNNEKLFF,TGTGCCAGCAGTGAGTCGGGACGGAATAATGAAAAACTGTTTTTT,few,-,TRBJ1-4,TRBV12-3/TRBV12-4
CASSPRAGQYF,TGTGCCAGCAGTCCCCGGGCTGGCCAGTACTTC,-,-,TRBJ2-5,TRBV6-5
CAWSAGTLGNQPQHF,TGTGCCTGGAGCGCCGGGACCTTGGGAAATCAGCCCCAGCATTTT,-,-,TRBJ1-5,TRBV30
CASSPDRGPFQPQHF,TGTGCCAGCTCACCGGACAGGGGGCCTTTTCAGCCCCAGCATTTT,-,TRBD1,TRBJ1-5,TRBV18
CGALSPPGEQYF,TGCGGAGCGCTTAGCCCTCCTGGGGAGCAGTACTTC,-,-,TRBJ2-7,TRBV20-1
CASRFGGSRDTQYF,TGTGCCAGCAGGTTTGGCGGGAGTAGAGATACGCAGTATTTT,-,TRBD2,TRBJ2-3,TRBV12-3/TRBV12-4
CASNPSSYNEQFF,TGTGCCAGCAATCCTAGCTCCTACAATGAGCAGTTCTTC,few,-,TRBJ2-1,TRBV28
CASSLLGGVSYEQYF,TGTGCCAGCAGTTTACTCGGGGGAGTCTCCTACGAGCAGTACTTC,-,-,TRBJ2-7,TRBV28
CASSLAPTSGRGNEQFF,TGTGCCAGCAGCCTAGCCCCGACTAGCGGGAGGGGCAATGAGCAGTTCTTC,-,TRBD2,TRBJ2-1,TRBV6-1
CASSPDGGSSGNTIYF,TGTGCCAGCAGCCCCGACGGGGGAAGCTCTGGAAACACCATATATTTT,-,-,TRBJ1-3,TRBV7-9
CASSPTSGSSLTYF,TGTGCCAGCAGCCCGACTAGCGGGAGTTCCCTAACGTATTTT,-,TRBD2,TRBJ2-3,TRBV12-3/TRBV12-4
CSVGGLAGTGELFF,TGCAGCGTTGGGGGGCTAGCGGGGACCGGGGAGCTGTTTTTT,-,TRBD2,TRBJ2-2,TRBV29-1
CASSPPSAQTYNEQFF,TGTGCCAGCTCACCACCGTCAGCACAGACCTACAATGAGCAGTTCTTC,-,-,TRBJ2-1,TRBV18
CASSVDISTGNTEAFF,TGTGCCAGCAGCGTAGATATTTCGACAGGGAACACTGAAGCTTTCTTT,-,-,TRBJ1-1,TRBV9
CASSLRGEKLFF,TGTGCCAGCAGTCTAAGAGGGGAAAAACTGTTTTTT,-,-,TRBJ1-4,TRBV27
CASSYRSTEAFF,TGTGCCAGCAGTTATAGGTCCACTGAAGCTTTCTTT,few,-,TRBJ1-1,TRBV6-2/TRBV6-3
CASSPQPGLAGDTQYF,TGTGCCAGCAGCCCCCAACCGGGACTAGCGGGAGATACGCAGTATTTT,-,TRBD2,TRBJ2-3,TRBV7-2
CASSFSISGGNNEQFF,TGTGCCAGCAGTTTTAGTATTAGCGGAGGAAACAATGAGCAGTTCTTC,-,-,TRBJ2-1,TRBV28
CASSYQLSSNQPQHF,TGTGCCAGCAGCTATCAGCTCAGTAGCAATCAGCCCCAGCATTTT,few,-,TRBJ1-5,TRBV6-2/TRBV6-3
CASSVERARDEQFF,TGTGCCAGCAGCGTAGAAAGGGCCCGGGATGAGCAGTTCTTC,-,-,TRBJ2-1,TRBV9
CASSLPEYQQYF,TGTGCCAGCAGCCTACCGGAGTACCAGCAGTACTTC,few,-,TRBJ2-7,TRBV7-9
CASSLSWTVEEQYF,TGTGCCAGCAGTTTATCCTGGACAGTTGAAGAGCAGTACTTC,few,-,TRBJ2-7,TRBV12-3/TRBV12-4
CASSSSAMGEQYF,TGTGCCAGCAGTTCTAGCGCCATGGGGGAGCAGTACTTC,-,-,TRBJ2-7,TRBV27
CASRQGLYYGYTF,TGTGCCAGCAGACAGGGACTTTACTATGGCTACACCTTC,-,-,TRBJ1-2,TRBV12-3/TRBV12-4
CASSPQRVGGTGISGANVLTF,TGTGCCAGCTCACCACAAAGGGTAGGCGGGACAGGAATCTCTGGGGCCAACGTCCTGACTTTC,few,TRBD1,TRBJ2-6,TRBV18
CSAQGGRVGGTQYF,TGCAGTGCTCAAGGGGGTAGAGTAGGGGGGACCCAGTACTTC,few,-,TRBJ2-5,TRBV29-1
CASSQRRQGGYNEQFF,TGTGCCAGCAGTCAACGTCGACAGGGAGGCTACAATGAGCAGTTCTTC,-,-,TRBJ2-1,TRBV7-2
CASSTVPGLTEQFF,TGTGCCAGCAGCACCGTCCCGGGTTTAACGGAGCAGTTCTTC,-,-,TRBJ2-1,TRBV9
CSVDAEPYGYTF,TGCAGCGTTGATGCAGAACCCTATGGCTACACCTTC,-,-,TRBJ1-2,TRBV29-1
CASSLRAQTYNEQFF,TGTGCCAGCAGCTTGCGGGCTCAGACCTACAATGAGCAGTTCTTC,-,-,TRBJ2-1,TRBV5-8
CASSLEGQAGTDTQYF,TGTGCCAGCAGCTTGGAGGGACAGGCGGGCACAGATACGCAGTATTTT,-,TRBD1,TRBJ2-3,TRBV5-4
CASSDSGATQYF,TGTGCCAGCAGTGACTCGGGGGCGACCCAGTACTTC,few,-,TRBJ2-5,TRBV6-4
CASSEGRFTMNTEAFF,TGTGCCAGCAGTGAAGGCAGGTTCACCATGAACACTGAAGCTTTCTTT,-,-,TRBJ1-1,TRBV6-1
CSVGVAWMQYF,TGCAGCGTTGGGGTGGCGTGGATGCAGTATTTT,-,-,TRBJ2-3,TRBV29-1
CASSQGTSGSGGDTQYF,TGCGCCAGCAGCCAAGGCACTAGCGGGAGCGGCGGGGATACGCAGTATTTT,few,TRBD2,TRBJ2-3,TRBV4-3
CASSSWGEGHTEAFF,TGTGCCAGCAGTTCGTGGGGGGAGGGTCATACTGAAGCTTTCTTT,once,-,TRBJ1-1,TRBV28
CASSPTGYGGYTF,TGTGCCAGCAGTCCGACAGGCTACGGTGGCTACACCTTC,-,-,TRBJ1-2,TRBV27
CATLSFLLHPEAFF,TGTGCCACCCTGAGTTTTTTACTTCACCCTGAAGCTTTCTTT,few,-,TRBJ1-1,TRBV28
CASSPQGQEYGYTF,TGTGCCAGCTCACCGCAGGGCCAGGAGTATGGCTACACCTTC,few,-,TRBJ1-2,TRBV18